Listed below are T cell receptor beta chains from one sample, sequenced in a study of blood T cell repertoires in COVID-19. TCRdb keeps only in-frame clones here, not all; method: immunoSEQ multiplex PCR. The repertoire holds some 150,000 clones, with about three quarters as singletons. Specimen: peripheral blood. Every receptor here comes from a woman aged 45-65 years with active or convalescent COVID-19. Both conserved end residues are part of each CDR3. D genes are given only for firm matches. Part of the rows lack a size; the others show once, few, many or a class for expanded clones.

CDR3 DNA | CDR3 protein | J gene | clone size | D gene | V gene
TGTGCCATCAGTGTGAGGGCAGAGAATAATTCACCCCTCCACTTT | CAISVRAENNSPLHF | TRBJ1-6 | NA | NA | TRBV10-3
TGTGCCGGTGTATCGTGGGGCAGCTATGGCTACACCTTC | CAGVSWGSYGYTF | TRBJ1-2 | few | NA | TRBV21-1
TGTGCCAGCAGTTTGGCAGCGCCCTACGAGCAGTACTTC | CASSLAAPYEQYF | TRBJ2-7 | NA | NA | TRBV28
TGTGCCAGCAGTTACACCCCTGCGGGGGTTTACAATGAGCAGTTCTTC | CASSYTPAGVYNEQFF | TRBJ2-1 | NA | TRBD2 | TRBV6-2/TRBV6-3
TGTGCCAGTAGTATATCGTGGCAGAATAATGAAAAACTGTTTTTT | CASSISWQNNEKLFF | TRBJ1-4 | NA | NA | TRBV19
TGTGCCAGCAGCCAATTAGCGGGAGTGGGGAATGAGCAGTTCTTC | CASSQLAGVGNEQFF | TRBJ2-1 | NA | TRBD2 | TRBV3-1/TRBV3-2
TGTGCCAGCAGTTCGGGACAAAGGACCTACAATGAGCAGTTCTTC | CASSSGQRTYNEQFF | TRBJ2-1 | NA | NA | TRBV6-5
TGTGCCAGCAGCTTCGGACTAGCGGTTTCGGATACGCAGTATTTT | CASSFGLAVSDTQYF | TRBJ2-3 | NA | TRBD2 | TRBV5-6
TGTGCCAGCAGCTTAGCACTATTAGGGGGCGACTATGGCTACACCTTC | CASSLALLGGDYGYTF | TRBJ1-2 | NA | TRBD1 | TRBV7-9
TGTGCCAGCTCAAATGGACAGGGGAACACCATATATTTT | CASSNGQGNTIYF | TRBJ1-3 | NA | TRBD1 | TRBV18
TGTGCCAGCACCCCGTCAGGGGGCCAAGAGACCCAGTACTTC | CASTPSGGQETQYF | TRBJ2-5 | NA | TRBD1 | TRBV7-9
TGTGCCATCAGTGATTCGGCGGATGAGCAGTTCTTC | CAISDSADEQFF | TRBJ2-1 | NA | NA | TRBV10-3
TGTGCCATCCGACGACAGGGGGTAACCGGAAACACCATATATTTT | CAIRRQGVTGNTIYF | TRBJ1-3 | NA | TRBD1 | TRBV10-3
TGTGCCAGCAGCTTAGAGGGGGCGCTTACTGAAGCTTTCTTT | CASSLEGALTEAFF | TRBJ1-1 | NA | TRBD1 | TRBV7-8
TGTGCCAGCTCACCGAGGACAGATGAAGCTTTCTTT | CASSPRTDEAFF | TRBJ1-1 | NA | NA | TRBV18
TGTGCCAGCAGTTTGTCAGGGGGCTATCAGCCCCAGCATTTT | CASSLSGGYQPQHF | TRBJ1-5 | medium-sized | TRBD1 | TRBV25-1
TGTGCCAGCAGCCCCGTCAGACAGGGGGGTGGCTACACCTTC | CASSPVRQGGGYTF | TRBJ1-2 | NA | TRBD1 | TRBV11-2
TGTGCCAGCAGCAAGTCCAGGGTGACTGAGCAGTTCTTC | CASSKSRVTEQFF | TRBJ2-1 | NA | NA | TRBV6-4
TGTGCCAGTAGTGGAACTAGCGGGAGGCAAGAGACCCAGTACTTC | CASSGTSGRQETQYF | TRBJ2-5 | few | TRBD2 | TRBV19
TGTGCCAGTCGGAGTGGGGGGGGAAGGACAGATACGCAGTATTTT | CASRSGGGRTDTQYF | TRBJ2-3 | NA | TRBD2 | TRBV19
TGTGCCAGCAGCGCCTCTAGCGGGGGAACAGATACGCAGTATTTT | CASSASSGGTDTQYF | TRBJ2-3 | NA | TRBD2 | TRBV9
TGTGCCAGTACCTCCTCCCTTCTAGCGGGAGGTCCAAATGAGCAGTTCTTC | CASTSSLLAGGPNEQFF | TRBJ2-1 | NA | TRBD2 | TRBV19
TGTGCCAGCACTGTGACAGGGGGTAAGGGCGAGCAGTACTTC | CASTVTGGKGEQYF | TRBJ2-7 | NA | TRBD1 | TRBV6-5
TGTGCCAGTAGCCGACAGGGAAGTGGGGATCAGCCCCAGCATTTT | CASSRQGSGDQPQHF | TRBJ1-5 | once | TRBD1 | TRBV19
TGTGCCAGTAGTATAGATGCAAACCATTGGGACAGGTCCAACTATGGCTACACCTTC | CASSIDANHWDRSNYGYTF | TRBJ1-2 | few | TRBD1 | TRBV19
TGTGCCAGCAGCCAAGACCTAGCGGCCTACAATGAGCAGTTCTTC | CASSQDLAAYNEQFF | TRBJ2-1 | once | TRBD2 | TRBV4-2
TGTGCCAGCTCACCCGAGCAGGGGCAAGAGACCCAGTACTTC | CASSPEQGQETQYF | TRBJ2-5 | NA | NA | TRBV18
TGTGCCAGCAGCTTAGTGCGGGGAGAGCAGTTCTTC | CASSLVRGEQFF | TRBJ2-1 | NA | NA | TRBV7-2
TGTGCCAGCAGTTACCAGGCCGGGAGGGGAGACACCGGGGAGCTGTTTTTT | CASSYQAGRGDTGELFF | TRBJ2-2 | once | TRBD2 | TRBV6-2/TRBV6-3
TGTGCCAGCAGTGAAGGCGTAGGGGGGGGACGGCAAGCTTTCTTT | CASSEGVGGGRQAFF | TRBJ1-1 | NA | NA | TRBV6-1
TGTGCCAGCAGTGAGGTCGGCCAGACAGATACGCAGTATTTT | CASSEVGQTDTQYF | TRBJ2-3 | few | NA | TRBV5-8
TGTGCCTGGACTGTACGGTTGGAGACTGAAGCTTTCTTT | CAWTVRLETEAFF | TRBJ1-1 | NA | NA | TRBV30
TGTGCCAGCAGCCTTGGGGGAGCGGGAGAAGAGACCCAGTACTTC | CASSLGGAGEETQYF | TRBJ2-5 | NA | TRBD2 | TRBV11-2
TGTGCCAGCAGCCAACTTCGGGATTCACCCCTCCACTTT | CASSQLRDSPLHF | TRBJ1-6 | NA | NA | TRBV6-5
TGCGCCAGCAGCCAAGATAGGGTTGGACTAGCGGACTACGAGCAGTACTTC | CASSQDRVGLADYEQYF | TRBJ2-7 | once | TRBD2 | TRBV4-3
TGTGCCAGCAGGCGTACCGGGACAGGTACCTACGAGCAGTACTTC | CASRRTGTGTYEQYF | TRBJ2-7 | NA | TRBD1 | TRBV27
TGTGCCAGCAGTTCCGGGACAGGGAGCTACACCTTC | CASSSGTGSYTF | TRBJ1-2 | NA | TRBD1 | TRBV28
TGCAGCGTTACCCCTACGTCGGAGACCCAGTACTTC | CSVTPTSETQYF | TRBJ2-5 | NA | NA | TRBV29-1
TGTGCCAGCAGTTATGCCCGCGGGAATACGCAGTATTTT | CASSYARGNTQYF | TRBJ2-3 | NA | NA | TRBV7-2
TGTGCCAGCAGCTTTGAGACGAGGGAGTTCTTC | CASSFETREFF | TRBJ2-1 | NA | NA | TRBV5-5
TGCGCCAGCAGCCCGGGGGTGGGGCCGGGGACTGAAGCTTTCTTT | CASSPGVGPGTEAFF | TRBJ1-1 | NA | NA | TRBV4-3
TGTGCCAGCAGCCCGACAGGGGGCGAATACGAGCAGTACTTC | CASSPTGGEYEQYF | TRBJ2-7 | NA | TRBD1 | TRBV6-6
TGTGCCTGGGCGGGACACGAAGGGAATCAGCCCCAGCATTTT | CAWAGHEGNQPQHF | TRBJ1-5 | NA | NA | TRBV30
TGCGCCAGCAGCCGGACAGCGAACACTGAAGCTTTCTTT | CASSRTANTEAFF | TRBJ1-1 | NA | NA | TRBV4-3
TGCGCCAGCAGTCCACAGGGGGCTGATTCACCCCTCCACTTT | CASSPQGADSPLHF | TRBJ1-6 | NA | TRBD1 | TRBV23-1
TGTGCCAGCTCCCACAGACAGGGGGCCATGAACACTGAAGCTTTCTTT | CASSHRQGAMNTEAFF | TRBJ1-1 | NA | TRBD1 | TRBV18
TGTGCCAGCAGTTCCCTCGGGACAGGGATTAGCACAGATACGCAGTATTTT | CASSSLGTGISTDTQYF | TRBJ2-3 | NA | TRBD1 | TRBV28
TGTGCCAGCAGTCCCAGGGGCAGCACTGAAGCTTTCTTT | CASSPRGSTEAFF | TRBJ1-1 | NA | NA | TRBV3-1/TRBV3-2
TGTGCCAGCAGCTTAGGGGGCTATGGCTACACCTTC | CASSLGGYGYTF | TRBJ1-2 | NA | NA | TRBV21-1
TGTGCCAGCAGCCAAGGCCCGACAGGGAAGGCCAAAAACATTCAGTACTTC | CASSQGPTGKAKNIQYF | TRBJ2-4 | NA | TRBD1 | TRBV14
TGTGCCAGCAGTTCATTCGACACCTCCTCCTACAATGAGCAGTTCTTC | CASSSFDTSSYNEQFF | TRBJ2-1 | NA | NA | TRBV27
TGCGCCAGCAGCTTTCTCCTAGCGGGGGGGCAGTTCTTC | CASSFLLAGGQFF | TRBJ2-1 | NA | TRBD2 | TRBV5-1
TGTGCCAGCAGCCAAGACGGCGGGGGGGCTTACACCGGGGAGCTGTTTTTT | CASSQDGGGAYTGELFF | TRBJ2-2 | NA | TRBD2 | TRBV3-1/TRBV3-2
TGTGCCAGCAGCCCCGGGACAGGGGTGTACGAGCAGTACTTC | CASSPGTGVYEQYF | TRBJ2-7 | NA | TRBD1 | TRBV5-6
TGTGCCAGCAGTTTGCGGGAAGAGAAGCTGTTTTTT | CASSLREEKLFF | TRBJ2-2 | NA | NA | TRBV28
TGTGCCAGCAGTTCGGGACTACCCGAGTTCAATGAGCAGTTCTTC | CASSSGLPEFNEQFF | TRBJ2-1 | NA | TRBD2 | TRBV27
TGCAGCGTTGAAAGGAGTAGCTATGGCTACACCTTC | CSVERSSYGYTF | TRBJ1-2 | NA | NA | TRBV29-1
TGTGCCAGCAGCCCTCTCGCTAGCGGGAGCTCCTACAATGAGCAGTTCTTC | CASSPLASGSSYNEQFF | TRBJ2-1 | NA | TRBD2 | TRBV11-2
TGCGCCAGCAGCTTGGGGACAGGGGGCACCGGGGAGCTGTTTTTT | CASSLGTGGTGELFF | TRBJ2-2 | NA | TRBD1 | TRBV5-1